Each of the 2 T cell receptor beta chains below was sequenced from the same sample in a study of cytomegalovirus exposure and HLA in healthy donors (TCRdb year 2017). To prepare the library, the immunoSEQ multiplex PCR assay was applied. For the multiplex PCR, a mixture combining 60 forward primers for TCR Vbeta segments and 13 reverse primers for TCR Jbeta segments was used. Held by TCRdb, this immuneACCESS table contains in-frame sequences only and omits some clones. Under half of the omission traces to an unresolved V gene where checked; the cause of the rest is unknown. The table for this sample lists about 130,000 clones; about 85% of them were counted only once. About 1.8% of the sample is held by the ten biggest clonotypes. Sequencing was done on a sample of PBMCs. Source of these receptors: a boy younger than 18 in good health and CMV-seronegative.

The rearrangement joins TRBV11-2 to TRBJ1-2; D is unresolved. From germline, CDR1 is SGHAT and CDR2 FQNNGV. This CDR3 comprises 12 residues. The germline V and J ends were trimmed by 5 bases and 1 base, with 5 bases remaining between them. The CDR3 is CASSGSNYGYTF. The CDR3 coding sequence is TGTGCCAGCAGCGGGAGTAACTATGGCTACACCTTC.

Remarks on this clone: An end of the junction does not agree with germline; a read error may underlie this. This chain uses TRBV5-1 with TRBJ2-3; a weak D match, TRBD2 (5 bases). The V gene's germline CDR1 is SGHRS and CDR2 YFSETQ. CDR3 length: 14 amino acids. CDR3 coding DNA: TGCGCCAACAGCTTGTCGGGAAACACAGATACGCAGTATTTT. Protein sequence: CANSLSGNTDTQYF.